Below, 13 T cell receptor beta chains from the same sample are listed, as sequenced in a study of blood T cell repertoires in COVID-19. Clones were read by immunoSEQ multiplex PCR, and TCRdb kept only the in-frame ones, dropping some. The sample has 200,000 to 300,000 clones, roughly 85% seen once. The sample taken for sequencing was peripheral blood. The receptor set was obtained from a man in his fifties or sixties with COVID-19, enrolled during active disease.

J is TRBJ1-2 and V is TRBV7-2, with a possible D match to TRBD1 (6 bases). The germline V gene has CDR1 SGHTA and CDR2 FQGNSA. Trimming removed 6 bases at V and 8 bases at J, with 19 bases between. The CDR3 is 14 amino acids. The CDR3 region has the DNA TGTGCCAGCAGAGAACCCGCGGGGGCAAAGGGCTACACCTTC. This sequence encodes CASREPAGAKGYTF.

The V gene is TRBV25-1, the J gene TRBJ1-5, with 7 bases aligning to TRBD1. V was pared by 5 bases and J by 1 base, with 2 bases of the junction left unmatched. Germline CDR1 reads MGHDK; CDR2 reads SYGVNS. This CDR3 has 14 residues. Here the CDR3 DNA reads TGTGCCAGCAGTTTGGGACAGAGCAATCAGCCCCAGCATTTT. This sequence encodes CASSLGQSNQPQHF.

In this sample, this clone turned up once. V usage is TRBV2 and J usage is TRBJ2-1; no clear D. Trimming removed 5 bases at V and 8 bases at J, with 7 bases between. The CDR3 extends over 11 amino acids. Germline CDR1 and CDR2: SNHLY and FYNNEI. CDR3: CASSPQYEQFF. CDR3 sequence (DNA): TGTGCCAGCAGTCCCCAATATGAGCAGTTCTTC.

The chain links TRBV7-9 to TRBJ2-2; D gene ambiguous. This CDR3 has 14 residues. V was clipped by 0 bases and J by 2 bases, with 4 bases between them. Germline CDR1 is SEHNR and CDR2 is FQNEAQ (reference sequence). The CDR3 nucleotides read TGTGCCAGCAGCTTAGCGGGCAACACCGGGGAGCTGTTTTTT. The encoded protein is CASSLAGNTGELFF.

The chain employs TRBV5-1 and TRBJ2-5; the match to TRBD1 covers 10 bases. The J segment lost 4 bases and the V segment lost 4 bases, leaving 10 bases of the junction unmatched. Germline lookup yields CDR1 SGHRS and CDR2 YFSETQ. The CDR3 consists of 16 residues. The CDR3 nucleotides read TGCGCCAGCAGCCCCCCGATAGGACAGGGGGGAGAGACCCAGTACTTC. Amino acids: CASSPPIGQGGETQYF.

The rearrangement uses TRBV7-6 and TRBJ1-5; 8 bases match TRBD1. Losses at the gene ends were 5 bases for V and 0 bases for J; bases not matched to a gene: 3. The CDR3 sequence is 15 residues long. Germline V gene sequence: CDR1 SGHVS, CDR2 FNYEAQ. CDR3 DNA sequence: TGTGCCAGCAGCCAGACAGGGGATAGCAATCAGCCCCAGCATTTT. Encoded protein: CASSQTGDSNQPQHF.

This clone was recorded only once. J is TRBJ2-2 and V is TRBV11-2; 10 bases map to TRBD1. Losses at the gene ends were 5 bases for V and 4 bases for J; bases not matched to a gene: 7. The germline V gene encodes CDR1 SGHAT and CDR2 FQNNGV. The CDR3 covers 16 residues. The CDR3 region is CASSPTGGKVTGELFF. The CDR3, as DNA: TGTGCCAGCAGCCCGACAGGGGGCAAAGTCACCGGGGAGCTGTTTTTT.

DNA of the CDR3: TGTGCCAGCAGTTTTACCCCAGGCGCCCGTTTATACAATGAGCAGTTCTTC. Residues: CASSFTPGARLYNEQFF. The chain recombines TRBV28 with TRBJ2-1; D unclear. Trimming removed 3 bases at V and 4 bases at J, with 19 bases between. The CDR3 loop spans 17 amino acids. Germline CDR1 reads MDHEN; CDR2 reads SYDVKM. The full variable domain, in which reference TRBV28 and TRBJ2-1 provide the parts outside the CDR3, is DVKVTQSSRYLVKRTGEKVFLECVQDMDHENMFWYRQDPGLGLRLIYFSYDVKMKEKGDIPEGYSVSREKKERFSLILESASTNQTSMYLCASSFTPGARLYNEQFFGPGTRLTVL.

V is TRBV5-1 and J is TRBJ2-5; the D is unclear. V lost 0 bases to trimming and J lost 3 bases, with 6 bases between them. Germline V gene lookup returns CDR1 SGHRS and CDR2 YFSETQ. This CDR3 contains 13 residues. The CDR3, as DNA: TGCGCCAGCAGCTTGGTTTCAGAAGAGACCCAGTACTTC. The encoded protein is CASSLVSEETQYF.

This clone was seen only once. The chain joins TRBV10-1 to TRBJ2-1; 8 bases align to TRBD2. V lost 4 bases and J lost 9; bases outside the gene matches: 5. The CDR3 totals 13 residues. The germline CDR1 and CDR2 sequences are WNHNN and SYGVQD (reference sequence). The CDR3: CASSVSGGGEQFF. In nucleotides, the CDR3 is TGCGCCAGCAGTGTATCCGGGGGGGGTGAGCAGTTCTTC.

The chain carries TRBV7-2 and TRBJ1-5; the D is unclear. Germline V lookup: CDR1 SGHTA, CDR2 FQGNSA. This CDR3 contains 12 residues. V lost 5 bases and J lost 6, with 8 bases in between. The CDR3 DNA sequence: TGTGCCAGCAGCCCATTCAGTCAGCCCCAGCATTTT. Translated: CASSPFSQPQHF.

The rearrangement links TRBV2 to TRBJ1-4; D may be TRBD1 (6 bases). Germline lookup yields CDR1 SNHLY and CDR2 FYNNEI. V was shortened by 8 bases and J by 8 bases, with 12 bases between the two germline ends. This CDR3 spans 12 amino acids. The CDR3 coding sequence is TGTGCCAGCGGGGGCCCCAGGGAAAAACTGTTTTTT. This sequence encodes CASGGPREKLFF.

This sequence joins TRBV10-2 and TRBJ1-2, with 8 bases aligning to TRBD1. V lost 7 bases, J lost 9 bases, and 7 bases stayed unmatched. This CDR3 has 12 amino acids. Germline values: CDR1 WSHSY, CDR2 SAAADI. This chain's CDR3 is CASTMDRDRYTF. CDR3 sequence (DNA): TGCGCCAGCACAATGGACAGGGACCGCTACACCTTC.